What follows are 21 T cell receptor beta chains derived from one specimen sequenced in a study of T cells in Graves' hyperthyroidism and ophthalmopathy. RNA transcripts served as the template for amplifying TCR beta CDR3 regions. First-round RT-PCR targeting the TCR CDR3 was performed with the HTBI primer set. One entry per CDR3 protein results from TCRdb running MiXCR on the multiplex PCR reads. Of some 490,000 distinct CDR3 sequences detected, about 22% appear once; the ten largest clones hold roughly 49%. Sequenced: blood. The receptor set was obtained from a woman between 65 and 79 years old with Graves' ophthalmopathy.

A few counts support this clonotype. The rearrangement joins TRBV30 to TRBJ2-5, with 8 bases aligning to TRBD2. The trim removed 2 bases at V and 4 bases at J, leaving 9 bases unmatched. The CDR3 totals 15 residues. Germline V CDR1 and CDR2: GTSNPN, SVGIG (reference sequence). The CDR3 region is CAWSTGTSSRETQYF. The CDR3 DNA reads TGTGCCTGGAGTACCGGGACTAGTTCAAGAGAGACCCAGTACTTC.

This clonotype came up many times. The chain combines TRBV2 with TRBJ1-3; unclear D gene. This CDR3 is 14 amino acids long. Germline V gene sequence: CDR1 SNHLY, CDR2 FYNNEI. Trimming stripped 7 bases from V and 8 bases from J, with 18 bases between. The chain's CDR3 is CASTDPQVRDTIYF. The CDR3 nucleotides read TGTGCCAGCACGGACCCTCAGGTCCGGGACACCATATATTTT.

This clonotype showed up just a few times. The chain recombines TRBV12-5 with TRBJ1-1, with 10 bases lining up with TRBD1. The CDR3 has 14 residues. Germline V gene sequence: CDR1 LGHNT, CDR2 FRNRAP. J was trimmed by 5 bases and V by 7 bases; bases with no gene match: 7. In nucleotides, the CDR3 is TGTGCTAGTGCCCGGGACAGGGGATGGACTGAAGCTTTCTTT. Protein: CASARDRGWTEAFF.

This clonotype was observed many times. The chain uses TRBV2 and TRBJ2-1; TRBD2 aligns across 7 bases. This CDR3 region has 19 residues. V lost 3 bases and J lost 3; bases outside the gene matches: 17. CDR1 is SNHLY, CDR2 FYNNEI, per germline. The DNA for the CDR3 is TGTGCCAGCAGTGATCTGGCGGGAGCAGGTTCGGGTAGCTACAATGAGCAGTTCTTC. Its protein is CASSDLAGAGSGSYNEQFF.

The chain employs TRBV28 and TRBJ1-4, with TRBD1 matching 8 bases. There are 14 residues in the CDR3. V shed 6 bases, J shed 8 bases, and the junction held 8 bases outside the gene matches. The germline V gene encodes CDR1 MDHEN and CDR2 SYDVKM. The CDR3 DNA reads TGTGCCAGCAGCCAAGGACAGGGTTACGAAAAACTGTTTTTT. Protein product: CASSQGQGYEKLFF. Using reference TRBV28 and TRBJ1-4 for the parts outside the CDR3, the full variable domain is DVKVTQSSRYLVKRTGEKVFLECVQDMDHENMFWYRQDPGLGLRLIYFSYDVKMKEKGDIPEGYSVSREKKERFSLILESASTNQTSMYLCASSQGQGYEKLFFGSGTQLSVL.

The chain has TRBV10-3 and TRBJ1-2; no clear D. CDR3 size: 14 residues. Germline loops: CDR1 ENHRY, CDR2 SYGVKD. V was shortened by 3 bases and J by 0 bases, with 8 bases between the two germline ends. The CDR3 DNA sequence: TGTGCCATCAGTGAATTGGGAACTAACTATGGCTACACCTTC. Translation: CAISELGTNYGYTF.

This clonotype was counted at least ten times. The V and J genes are TRBV20-1 and TRBJ1-1; D is possibly TRBD1 (6 bases). The CDR3 sequence is 15 residues long. The germline V gene has CDR1 DFQATT and CDR2 SNEGSKA (reference sequence). With 6 bases removed from V and 4 bases from J, the gap between germline ends came to 21 bases. This CDR3 reads CSAKPTGKGSTEAFF. The CDR3 DNA sequence: TGCAGTGCAAAACCAACAGGGAAGGGCAGCACTGAAGCTTTCTTT.

The chain carries TRBV10-3 and TRBJ1-1; TRBD1 matches 12 bases. The V gene's germline CDR1 is ENHRY and CDR2 SYGVKD. The CDR3 spans 14 residues. V lost 4 bases, J lost 6 bases, and 3 bases stayed unmatched. The CDR3 region is CAISGGQGASEAFF. The CDR3 nucleotides are TGTGCCATCAGTGGGGGACAGGGGGCTTCTGAAGCTTTCTTT.

V usage is TRBV10-2 and J usage is TRBJ1-1; unclear D gene. Per germline, CDR1 WSHSY and CDR2 SAAADI. The CDR3 is 13 residues long. V was trimmed by 10 bases and J by 2 bases, leaving 14 bases between them. The CDR3 loop reads CATTGLINTEAFF. CDR3 nucleotides: TGCGCCACCACCGGACTGATCAACACTGAAGCTTTCTTT.

This clonotype has a handful of counts. V gene TRBV20-1 combines with J gene TRBJ2-3, with TRBD2 matching over 7 bases. The germline V gene has CDR1 DFQATT and CDR2 SNEGSKA (reference sequence). V was clipped by 0 bases and J by 5 bases; unmatched bases: 11. This CDR3 has 16 residues. The CDR3 here is CSARDSSAGARDTQYF. CDR3 DNA: TGCAGTGCTAGAGATTCGTCCGCGGGAGCAAGAGATACGCAGTATTTT.

Comment on this clonotype: Mismatch with germline at one junction end may stem from a read error. The V call is TRBV6-1, the J call TRBJ1-2; D may be TRBD1 (6 bases). The V gene's germline CDR1 is MNHNS and CDR2 SASEGT. This CDR3 spans 15 amino acids. CDR3 sequence: CAGRKYREANYGYTF. The CDR3 DNA sequence: TGTGCCGGCAGAAAATACAGGGAGGCGAACTATGGCTACACCTTC.

The sample holds many counts of this clonotype. This chain uses TRBV20-1 with TRBJ2-7, with 8 bases fitting TRBD2. The CDR3 sequence is 13 residues long. The V gene's germline CDR1 is DFQATT and CDR2 SNEGSKA (reference sequence). The junction had 9 bases not matched to a gene; V was cut back by 8 bases and J by 3 bases. CDR3: CSSIAGHFYEQYF. The DNA for the CDR3 is TGCAGTAGCATAGCGGGACACTTCTACGAGCAGTACTTC.

This clonotype was counted many times. The V call is TRBV28, the J call TRBJ1-5, with D tentatively TRBD1 (5 bases). This CDR3 spans 14 amino acids. Trimming took 2 bases from V and 6 from J, leaving 11 bases between them. Germline V lookup: CDR1 MDHEN, CDR2 SYDVKM. CDR3 sequence reads: CASSLGPGFQPQHF. The CDR3 DNA follows: TGTGCCAGCAGTTTAGGGCCAGGGTTTCAGCCCCAGCATTTT.

The chain joins TRBV12-3 or TRBV12-4 to TRBJ1-3; D ambiguous. Trimming took 6 bases from V and 7 from J, leaving 16 bases between them. This CDR3 is built from 14 residues. DNA of the CDR3: TGTGCCAGCAGCTCCCCCCTCTGGGCGAACACCATATATTTT. Its translation is CASSSPLWANTIYF.

The table lists this clonotype with many counts. V is TRBV12-3 or TRBV12-4 and J is TRBJ2-1, with TRBD2 matching over 10 bases. The CDR3 runs 15 residues. The V gene end was trimmed by 6 bases and the J gene end by 5 bases; junction bases not matched to a gene: 7. The CDR3 region is CASSLSGRVDNEQFF. The CDR3 DNA reads TGTGCCAGCAGCCTAAGCGGGAGGGTTGACAATGAGCAGTTCTTC.

V gene TRBV2 combines with J gene TRBJ2-3; D gene ambiguous. V was trimmed by 6 bases and J by 3 bases, leaving 13 bases between them. The CDR3 has 14 amino acids. Germline V lookup: CDR1 SNHLY, CDR2 FYNNEI. The CDR3 bases are TGTGCCAGCAGCTTCCTGGTCTCTACAGATACGCAGTATTTT. This codes for CASSFLVSTDTQYF.

Only one count was recorded for this clonotype. V is TRBV5-4 and J is TRBJ2-7; tentative D call: TRBD2 (5 bases). The V end was cut by 5 bases, the J end by 1 base, with 22 bases between. CDR1 is SGHNT, CDR2 YYREEE, per germline (reference sequence). The CDR3 totals 17 residues. Here the CDR3 DNA reads TGTGCCAGCAGTCCTTACCCGGCCACGAGGAGGTCCTACGAGCAGTACTTC. It translates to CASSPYPATRRSYEQYF.

This clonotype was seen only a few times. This chain joins TRBV7-8 and TRBJ2-5, with TRBD1 as a possible D gene (6 bases). The CDR3 extends over 13 amino acids. CDR1 is SGHVS, CDR2 FQNEAQ, per germline. V was shortened by 5 bases and J by 0 bases, with 7 bases between the two germline ends. The CDR3 here is CASSTGNQETQYF. CDR3 DNA: TGTGCCAGCAGCACAGGGAACCAAGAGACCCAGTACTTC.

This clonotype has just a few counts. V usage is TRBV11-2 and J usage is TRBJ2-5; 7 nucleotides match TRBD2. The length of the CDR3 is 17 residues. V was clipped by 5 bases and J by 2 bases; unmatched bases: 14. Germline values: CDR1 SGHAT, CDR2 FQNNGV. CDR3 protein: CASSPPRRLAEQETQYF. The DNA of the CDR3 is TGTGCCAGCAGCCCCCCCCGCCGGCTAGCGGAGCAAGAGACCCAGTACTTC.

The sample holds many counts of this clonotype. Sequence at one end of the junction differs from germline and may be a read error. The CDR3 is CASSLGANTEAFF. The CDR3 nucleotides read TGTGCCAGCAGCTTAGGGGCGAACACTGAAGCTTTCTTT. This chain connects TRBV12-3 or TRBV12-4 to TRBJ1-1, with a possible D match to TRBD1 (5 bases). CDR3 length equals 13 residues.

Many counts were recorded for this clonotype. The chain is built from TRBV20-1 and TRBJ1-1, with D possibly TRBD1 on 6 matching bases. The CDR3 has 15 residues. Germline V gene data show CDR1 as DFQATT and CDR2 as SNEGSKA (reference sequence). V dropped 3 bases and J dropped 4 bases, with 18 bases sitting between them. Here the CDR3 reads CSASFRGMTITEAFF. The CDR3 DNA sequence: TGCAGTGCTAGCTTTAGGGGGATGACGATCACTGAAGCTTTCTTT.